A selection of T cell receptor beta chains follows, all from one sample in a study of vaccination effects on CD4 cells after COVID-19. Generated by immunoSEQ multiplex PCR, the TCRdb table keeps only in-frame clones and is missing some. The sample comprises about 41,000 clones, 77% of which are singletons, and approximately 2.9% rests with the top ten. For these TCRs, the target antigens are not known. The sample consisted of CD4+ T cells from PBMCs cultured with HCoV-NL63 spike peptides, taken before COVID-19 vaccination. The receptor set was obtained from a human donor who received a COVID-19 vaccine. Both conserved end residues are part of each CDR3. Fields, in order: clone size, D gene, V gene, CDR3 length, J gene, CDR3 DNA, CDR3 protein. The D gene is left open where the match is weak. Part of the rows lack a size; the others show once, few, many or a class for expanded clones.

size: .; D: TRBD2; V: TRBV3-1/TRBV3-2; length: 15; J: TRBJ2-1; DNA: TGTGCCAGCAGCCTTCAGCGGGGCGGGTACAATGAGCAGTTCTTC; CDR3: CASSLQRGGYNEQFF
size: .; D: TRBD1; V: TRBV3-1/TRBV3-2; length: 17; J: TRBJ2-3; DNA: TGTGCCAGCAGCCAAGGGTTGGGGGACAGGAACACAGATACGCAGTATTTT; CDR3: CASSQGLGDRNTDTQYF
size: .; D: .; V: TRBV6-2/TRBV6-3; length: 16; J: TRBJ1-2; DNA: TGTGCCAGCAGTTATTCCCCCGGCAATGAATTCTATGGCTACACCTTC; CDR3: CASSYSPGNEFYGYTF
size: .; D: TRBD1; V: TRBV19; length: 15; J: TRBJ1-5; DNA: TGTGCCAGTAGTATCTTCTCGACAGGGTTTCAGCCCCAGCATTTT; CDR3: CASSIFSTGFQPQHF
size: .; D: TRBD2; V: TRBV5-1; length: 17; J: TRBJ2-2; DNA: TGCGCCAGCAGCATTGGAGCGGGGGGCCTCAACACCGGGGAGCTGTTTTTT; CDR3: CASSIGAGGLNTGELFF
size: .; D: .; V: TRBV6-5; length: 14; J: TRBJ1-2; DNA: TGTGCCAGCAGTTACTCGGGGACATCGAGAGGCTACACCTTC; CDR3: CASSYSGTSRGYTF
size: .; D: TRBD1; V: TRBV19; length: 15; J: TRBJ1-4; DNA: TGTGCCAGTAGTCCCGGACAGGGGACTAATGAAAAACTGTTTTTT; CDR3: CASSPGQGTNEKLFF
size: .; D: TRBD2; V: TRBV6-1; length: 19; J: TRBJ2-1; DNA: TGTGCCAGCAGTGAAGTGGGCGGGGGGGCTGTCCGTTCCTACAATGAGCAGTTCTTC; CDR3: CASSEVGGGAVRSYNEQFF
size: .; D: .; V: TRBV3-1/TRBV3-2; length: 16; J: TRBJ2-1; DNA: TGTGCCAGCAGCCAAGATTGGGGGTTCGATGACAATGAGCAGTTCTTC; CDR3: CASSQDWGFDDNEQFF
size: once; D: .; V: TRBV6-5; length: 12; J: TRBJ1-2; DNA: TGTGCCAGCAACCACAGGGTAGATGGCTACACCTTC; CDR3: CASNHRVDGYTF
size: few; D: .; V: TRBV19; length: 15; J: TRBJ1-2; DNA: TGTGCCAGTAGTATCCGGAGCCCTATTAACTATGGCTACACCTTC; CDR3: CASSIRSPINYGYTF
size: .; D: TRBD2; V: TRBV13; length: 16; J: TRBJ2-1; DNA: TGTGCCAGCAGCTGGGACTACCTAGGAAAATACAATGAGCAGTTCTTC; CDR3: CASSWDYLGKYNEQFF
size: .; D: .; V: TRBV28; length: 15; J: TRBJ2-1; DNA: TGTGCCAGCAGTTTACCCCCCAGCTCCTACAATGAGCAGTTCTTC; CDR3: CASSLPPSSYNEQFF
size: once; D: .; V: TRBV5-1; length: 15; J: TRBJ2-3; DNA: TGCGCCAGCAGACTACAGGGTTTAAGCACAGATACGCAGTATTTT; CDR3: CASRLQGLSTDTQYF
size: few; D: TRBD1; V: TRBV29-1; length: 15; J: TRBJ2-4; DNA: TGCAGCGTTCCCCCCGGGACAGGGGGCTTTGACATTCAGTACTTC; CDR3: CSVPPGTGGFDIQYF
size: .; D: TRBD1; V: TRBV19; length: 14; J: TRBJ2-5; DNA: TGTGCCAGTAGCCTTGGACAGGGCTGGGAGACCCAGTACTTC; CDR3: CASSLGQGWETQYF
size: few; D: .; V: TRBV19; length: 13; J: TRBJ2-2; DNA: TGTGCCAGTAGTACGGGGAGGAGCGGGGAGCTGTTTTTT; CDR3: CASSTGRSGELFF
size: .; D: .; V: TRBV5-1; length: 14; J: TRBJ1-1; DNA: TGCGCCAGCAGCCCGAGAGCGGTGAACACTGAAGCTTTCTTT; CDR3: CASSPRAVNTEAFF
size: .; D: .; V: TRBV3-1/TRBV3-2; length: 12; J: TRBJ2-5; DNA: TGTGCCAGCAGCCAAGAAAAAGAGACCCAGTACTTC; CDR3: CASSQEKETQYF
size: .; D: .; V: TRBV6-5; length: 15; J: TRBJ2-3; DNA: TGTGCCAGCAGCAACAGCGTACGTAGCACAGATACGCAGTATTTT; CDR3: CASSNSVRSTDTQYF
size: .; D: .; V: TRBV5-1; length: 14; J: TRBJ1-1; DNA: TGCGCCAGCAGCTTGGGACACCCAGGCACTGAAGCTTTCTTT; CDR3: CASSLGHPGTEAFF
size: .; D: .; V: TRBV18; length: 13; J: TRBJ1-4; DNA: TGTGCCAGCTCACCACAGGGGAATGAAAAACTGTTTTTT; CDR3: CASSPQGNEKLFF
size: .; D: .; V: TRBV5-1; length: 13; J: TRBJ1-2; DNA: TGCGCCAGCAGCTTACTAAGCGGTAATGGCTACACCTTC; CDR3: CASSLLSGNGYTF
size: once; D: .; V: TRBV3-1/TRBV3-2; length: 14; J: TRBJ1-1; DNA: TGTGCCAGCAGCCGTCTCAGTGGGGAAACTGAAGCTTTCTTT; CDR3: CASSRLSGETEAFF
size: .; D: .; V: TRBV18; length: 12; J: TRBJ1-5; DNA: TGTGCCAGCTCAACACGGACCGACCCCCAGCATTTT; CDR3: CASSTRTDPQHF
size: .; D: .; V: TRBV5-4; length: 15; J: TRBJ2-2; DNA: TGTGCCAGCAGCCCCGCGAGGGGGAACACCGGGGAGCTGTTTTTT; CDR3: CASSPARGNTGELFF
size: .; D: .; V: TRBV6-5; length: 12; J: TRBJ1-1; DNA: TGTGCCAGCGCTGCATCAGGGCGGGGAGCTTTCTTT; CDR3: CASAASGRGAFF
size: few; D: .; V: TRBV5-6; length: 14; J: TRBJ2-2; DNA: TGTGCCAGCAGCTTCGGGATCTACACCGGGGAGCTGTTTTTT; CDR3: CASSFGIYTGELFF
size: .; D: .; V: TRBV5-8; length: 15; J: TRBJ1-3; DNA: TGTGCCAGCAGCTTGAACCGGGACGGCGGAAACACCATATATTTT; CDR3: CASSLNRDGGNTIYF
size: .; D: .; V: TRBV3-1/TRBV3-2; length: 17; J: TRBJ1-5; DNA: TGTGCCAGCAGCCAATCTCCGGGACACCGGACCTATCAGCCCCAGCATTTT; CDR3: CASSQSPGHRTYQPQHF
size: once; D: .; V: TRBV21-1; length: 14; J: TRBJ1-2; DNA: TGTGCCAGCGGAAGAGGGGGTGTAAACTATGGCTACACCTTC; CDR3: CASGRGGVNYGYTF
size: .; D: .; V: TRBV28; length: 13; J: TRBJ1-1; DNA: TGTGCCAGCATGAGTAGGGTGAACACTGAAGCTTTCTTT; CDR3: CASMSRVNTEAFF
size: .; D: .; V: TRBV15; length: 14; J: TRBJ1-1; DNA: TGTGCCACCAGCAGAGCCCCAGTGAACACTGAAGCTTTCTTT; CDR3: CATSRAPVNTEAFF
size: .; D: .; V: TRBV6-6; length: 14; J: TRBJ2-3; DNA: TGTGCCAGCAGTTACTCCCGGGGGACAGATACGCAGTATTTT; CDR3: CASSYSRGTDTQYF
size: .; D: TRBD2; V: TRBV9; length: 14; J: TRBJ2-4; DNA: TGTGCCAGCAGCGTAGATAGCGGGGGGGACATTCAGTACTTC; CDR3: CASSVDSGGDIQYF
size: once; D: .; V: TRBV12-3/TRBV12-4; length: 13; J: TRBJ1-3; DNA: TGTGCCAGCAGTTACCGACCCGGAAACACCATATATTTT; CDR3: CASSYRPGNTIYF
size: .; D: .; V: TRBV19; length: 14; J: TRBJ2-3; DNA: TGTGCCAGTAGTCTGCGGGTTGGGACAGATACGCAGTATTTT; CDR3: CASSLRVGTDTQYF
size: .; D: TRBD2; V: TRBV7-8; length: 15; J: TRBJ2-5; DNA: TGTGCCAGCAGCTTTAGCGGGGGTGGAGGGGAGACCCAGTACTTC; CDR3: CASSFSGGGGETQYF
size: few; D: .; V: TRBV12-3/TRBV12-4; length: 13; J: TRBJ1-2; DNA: TGTGCCAGCAGTCCATTAGCTAACTATGGCTACACCTTC; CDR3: CASSPLANYGYTF
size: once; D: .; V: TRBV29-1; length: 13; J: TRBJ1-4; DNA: TGCAGCGTTGCACGTCAGGGAAATGAAAAACTGTTTTTT; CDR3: CSVARQGNEKLFF
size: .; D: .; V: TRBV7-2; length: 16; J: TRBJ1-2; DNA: TGTGCCAGCAGCCTTGGCCCGGGACTCTCTAACTATGGCTACACCTTC; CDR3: CASSLGPGLSNYGYTF
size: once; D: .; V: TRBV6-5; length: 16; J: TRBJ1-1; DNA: TGTGCCAGCAGTTACAGGCCCAACGGGCGCGACACTGAAGCTTTCTTT; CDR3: CASSYRPNGRDTEAFF
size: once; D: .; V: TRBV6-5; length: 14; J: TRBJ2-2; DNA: TGTGCCAGCAGTTTAATTGAGAACACCGGGGAGCTGTTTTTT; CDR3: CASSLIENTGELFF
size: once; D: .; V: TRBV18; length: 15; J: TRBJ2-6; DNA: TGTGCCAGCTCACCATTGGGGTCGGGGGCCAACGTCCTGACTTTC; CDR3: CASSPLGSGANVLTF
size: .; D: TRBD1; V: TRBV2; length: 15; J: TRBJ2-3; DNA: TGTGCCAGCAGTTCAGACAGGGGTCGTATTGATACGCAGTATTTT; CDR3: CASSSDRGRIDTQYF
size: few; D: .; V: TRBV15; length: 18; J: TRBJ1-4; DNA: TGTGCCACCAGCAGAGATCTGCTGGGAGCACCTGCGGGGAACGGGGTGTTTTTT; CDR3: CATSRDLLGAPAGNGVFF
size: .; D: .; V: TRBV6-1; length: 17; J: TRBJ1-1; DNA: TGTGCCAGCAGTGAAAAGGTGAGCGGGGGGCGCGAAACTGAAGCTTTCTTT; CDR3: CASSEKVSGGRETEAFF
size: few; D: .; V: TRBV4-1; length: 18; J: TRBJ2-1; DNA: TGCGCCAGCAGCCAAGTCGACGTTAGACGTTGGGGGCGGAATGAGCAGTTCTTC; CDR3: CASSQVDVRRWGRNEQFF
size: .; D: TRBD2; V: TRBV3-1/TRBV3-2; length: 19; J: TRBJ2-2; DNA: TGTGCCAGCAGCCAAGAACTAGCGGGGGGGCCACGGTCCGTCGGGGAGCTGTTTTTT; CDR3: CASSQELAGGPRSVGELFF
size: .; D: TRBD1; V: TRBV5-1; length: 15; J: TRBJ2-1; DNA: TGCGCCAGCAGCCTGTACAGGGGGGAGTTCAATGAGCAGTTCTTC; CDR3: CASSLYRGEFNEQFF
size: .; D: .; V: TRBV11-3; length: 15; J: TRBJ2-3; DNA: TGTGCCAGCAGCTTAGATGGACAGCGGGCAGATACGCAGTATTTT; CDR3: CASSLDGQRADTQYF
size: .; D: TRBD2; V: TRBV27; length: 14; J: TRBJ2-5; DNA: TGTGCCAGCAGTCCCCGGGGCGGGGGGGAGACCCAGTACTTC; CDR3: CASSPRGGGETQYF
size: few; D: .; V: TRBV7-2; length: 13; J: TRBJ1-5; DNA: TGTGCCAGCAGCTTAATCTTCAATCAGCCCCAGCATTTT; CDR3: CASSLIFNQPQHF
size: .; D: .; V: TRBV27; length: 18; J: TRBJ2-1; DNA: TGTGCCAGCAGTTTATCACTTTGGTATCTGAGCTCCTACAATGAGCAGTTCTTC; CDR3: CASSLSLWYLSSYNEQFF
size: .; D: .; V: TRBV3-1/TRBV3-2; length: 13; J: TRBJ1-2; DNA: TGTGCCAGCAGATTAGGGTCCAACTATGGCTACACCTTC; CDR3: CASRLGSNYGYTF